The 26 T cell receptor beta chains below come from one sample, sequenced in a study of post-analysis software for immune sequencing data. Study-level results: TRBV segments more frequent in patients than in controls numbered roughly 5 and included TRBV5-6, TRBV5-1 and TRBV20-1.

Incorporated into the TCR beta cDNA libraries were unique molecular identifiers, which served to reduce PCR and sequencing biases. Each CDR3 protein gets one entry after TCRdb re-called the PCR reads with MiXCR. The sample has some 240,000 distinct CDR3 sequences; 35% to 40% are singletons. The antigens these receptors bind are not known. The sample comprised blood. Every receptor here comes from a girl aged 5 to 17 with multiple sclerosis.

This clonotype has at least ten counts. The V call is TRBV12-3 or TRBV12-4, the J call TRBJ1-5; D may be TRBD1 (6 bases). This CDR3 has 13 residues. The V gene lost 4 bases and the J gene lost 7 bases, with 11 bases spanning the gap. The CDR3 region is CASSSGTRQPQHF. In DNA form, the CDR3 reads TGTGCCAGCAGTTCCGGGACACGACAGCCCCAGCATTTT.

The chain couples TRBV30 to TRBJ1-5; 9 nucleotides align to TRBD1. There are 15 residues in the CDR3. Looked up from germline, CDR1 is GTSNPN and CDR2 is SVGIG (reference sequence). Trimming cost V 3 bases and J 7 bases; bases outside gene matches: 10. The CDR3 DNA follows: TGTGCCTGGAGCCCCGGGACAGGGCTCGGACAGCCCCAGCATTTT. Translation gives CAWSPGTGLGQPQHF.

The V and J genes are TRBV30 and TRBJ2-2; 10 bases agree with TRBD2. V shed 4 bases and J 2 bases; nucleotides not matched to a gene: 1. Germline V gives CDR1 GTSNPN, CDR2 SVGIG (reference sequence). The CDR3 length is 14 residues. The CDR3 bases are TGTGCCTGGACTAGCGGGAGCAACACCGGGGAGCTGTTTTTT. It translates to CAWTSGSNTGELFF. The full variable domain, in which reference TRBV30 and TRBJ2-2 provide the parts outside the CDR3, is SQTIHQWPATLVQPVGSPLSLECTVEGTSNPNLYWYRQAAGRGLQLLFYSVGIGQISSEVPQNLSASRPQDRQFILSSKKLLLSDSGFYLCAWTSGSNTGELFFGEGSRLTVL.

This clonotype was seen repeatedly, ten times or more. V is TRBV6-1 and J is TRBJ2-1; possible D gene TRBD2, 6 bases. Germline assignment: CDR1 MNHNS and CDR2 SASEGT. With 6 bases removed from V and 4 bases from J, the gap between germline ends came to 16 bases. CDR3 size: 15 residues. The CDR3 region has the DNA TGTGCCAGCAGGTACCCGGGAGAAGAGTACAATGAGCAGTTCTTC. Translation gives CASRYPGEEYNEQFF.

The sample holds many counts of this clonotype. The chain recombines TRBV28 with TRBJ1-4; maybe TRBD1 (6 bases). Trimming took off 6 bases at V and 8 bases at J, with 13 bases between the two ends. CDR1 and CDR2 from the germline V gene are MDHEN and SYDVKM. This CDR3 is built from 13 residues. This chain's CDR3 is CASSLGGTEKLFF. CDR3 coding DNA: TGTGCCAGCAGCCTAGGAGGGACAGAAAAACTGTTTTTT. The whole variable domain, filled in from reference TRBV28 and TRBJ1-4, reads DVKVTQSSRYLVKRTGEKVFLECVQDMDHENMFWYRQDPGLGLRLIYFSYDVKMKEKGDIPEGYSVSREKKERFSLILESASTNQTSMYLCASSLGGTEKLFFGSGTQLSVL.

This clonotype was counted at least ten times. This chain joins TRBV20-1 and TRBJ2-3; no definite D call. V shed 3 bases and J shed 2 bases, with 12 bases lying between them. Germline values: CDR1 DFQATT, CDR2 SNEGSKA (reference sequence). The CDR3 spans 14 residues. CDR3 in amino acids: CSARVGSSTDTQYF. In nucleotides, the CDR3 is TGCAGTGCTAGGGTGGGCTCGTCCACAGATACGCAGTATTTT.

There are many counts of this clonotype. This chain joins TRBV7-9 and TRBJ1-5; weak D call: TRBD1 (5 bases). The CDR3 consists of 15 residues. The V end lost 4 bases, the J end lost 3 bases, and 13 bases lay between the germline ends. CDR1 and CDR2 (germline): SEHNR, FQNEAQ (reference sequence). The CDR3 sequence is CASSSGVGVNQPQHF. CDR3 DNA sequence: TGTGCCAGCAGCTCGGGAGTAGGGGTCAATCAGCCCCAGCATTTT.

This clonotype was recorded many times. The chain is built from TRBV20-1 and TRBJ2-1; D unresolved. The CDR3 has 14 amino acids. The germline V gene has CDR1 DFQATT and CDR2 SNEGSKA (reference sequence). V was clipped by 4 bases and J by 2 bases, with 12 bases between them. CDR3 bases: TGCAGTGCTATCCTTGATGGGGCCTACAATGAGCAGTTCTTC. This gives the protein CSAILDGAYNEQFF.

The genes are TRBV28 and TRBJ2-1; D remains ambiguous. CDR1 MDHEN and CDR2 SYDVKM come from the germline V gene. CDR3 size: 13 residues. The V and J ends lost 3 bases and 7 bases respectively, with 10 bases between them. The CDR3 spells CASSLGSRNEQFF. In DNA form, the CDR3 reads TGTGCCAGCAGTTTGGGCAGTCGGAATGAGCAGTTCTTC.

The CDR3 region is CASSSAYYGYTF. CDR3 DNA: TGTGCCAGCAGCTCGGCATATTATGGCTACACCTTC. The chain has TRBV7-9 and TRBJ1-2; D uncertain. The CDR3 is 12 amino acids. The V gene's germline CDR1 is SEHNR and CDR2 FQNEAQ (reference sequence). The V gene lost 4 bases and the J gene lost 5 bases, with 8 bases spanning the gap.

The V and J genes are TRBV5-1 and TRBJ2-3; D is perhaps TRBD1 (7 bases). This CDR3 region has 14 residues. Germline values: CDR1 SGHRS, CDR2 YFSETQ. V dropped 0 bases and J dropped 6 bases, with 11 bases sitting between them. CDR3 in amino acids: CASSLVAGGDTQYF. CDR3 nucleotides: TGCGCCAGCAGCTTGGTGGCAGGGGGGGATACGCAGTATTTT.

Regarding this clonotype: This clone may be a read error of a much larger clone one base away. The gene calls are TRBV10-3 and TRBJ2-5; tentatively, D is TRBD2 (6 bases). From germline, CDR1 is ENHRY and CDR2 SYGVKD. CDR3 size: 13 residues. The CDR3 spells CAFSSGSGETQYF. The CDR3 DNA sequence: TGTGCCTTCAGCTCGGGAAGCGGGGAGACCCAGTACTTC.

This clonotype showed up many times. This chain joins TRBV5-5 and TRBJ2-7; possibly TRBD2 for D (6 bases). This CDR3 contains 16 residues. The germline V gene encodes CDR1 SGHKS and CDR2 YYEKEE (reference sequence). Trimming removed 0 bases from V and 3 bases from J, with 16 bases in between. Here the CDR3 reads CASSLATRLGGYEQYF. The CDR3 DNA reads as TGTGCCAGCAGCTTGGCCACTCGGCTGGGGGGCTACGAGCAGTACTTC.

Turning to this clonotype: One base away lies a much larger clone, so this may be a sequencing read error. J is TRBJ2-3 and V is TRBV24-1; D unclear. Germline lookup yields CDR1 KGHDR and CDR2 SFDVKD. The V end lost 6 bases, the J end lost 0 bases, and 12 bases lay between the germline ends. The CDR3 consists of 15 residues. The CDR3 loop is CATSHQSPSTDTQYF. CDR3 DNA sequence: TGTGCCACCAGTCACCAGAGTCCTAGCACAGATACGCAGTATTTT.

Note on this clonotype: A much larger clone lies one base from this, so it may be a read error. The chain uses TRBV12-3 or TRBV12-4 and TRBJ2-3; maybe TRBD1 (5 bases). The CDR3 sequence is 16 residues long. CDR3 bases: TGTGCCAGCAGTTTAGAGGCAGGGCCACGGGCAGATGCGCAGTATTTT. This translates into CASSLEAGPRADAQYF.

DNA for the CDR3: TGTGCCAGCAGTTTTAGGCGTACAAGCGAGCAGTTCTTC. Its protein is CASSFRRTSEQFF. The chain employs TRBV27 and TRBJ2-1, with D unresolved. V shed 3 bases and J shed 10 bases, with 13 bases lying between them. The CDR3 totals 13 residues. CDR1 and CDR2 (germline): MNHEY, SMNVEV (reference sequence).

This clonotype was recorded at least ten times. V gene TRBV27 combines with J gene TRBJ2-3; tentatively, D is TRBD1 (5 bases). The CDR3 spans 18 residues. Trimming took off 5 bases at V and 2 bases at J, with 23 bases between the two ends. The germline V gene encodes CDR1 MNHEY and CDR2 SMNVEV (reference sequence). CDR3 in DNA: TGTGCCAGCAGTCCCCGCCGACAGCAGCCTTACTCCACAGATACGCAGTATTTT. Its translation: CASSPRRQQPYSTDTQYF.

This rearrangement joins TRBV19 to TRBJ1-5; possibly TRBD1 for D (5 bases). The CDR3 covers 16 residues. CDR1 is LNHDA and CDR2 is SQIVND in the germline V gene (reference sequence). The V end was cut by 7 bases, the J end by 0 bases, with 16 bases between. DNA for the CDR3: TGTGCCAGTACCGACCTTCTGGACAATAGCAATCAGCCCCAGCATTTT. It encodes CASTDLLDNSNQPQHF.

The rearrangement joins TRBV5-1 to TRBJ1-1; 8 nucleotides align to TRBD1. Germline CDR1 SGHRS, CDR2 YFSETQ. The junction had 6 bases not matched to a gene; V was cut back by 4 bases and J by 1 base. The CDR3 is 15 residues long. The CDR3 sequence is CASSRTGQENTEAFF. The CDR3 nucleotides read TGCGCCAGCAGCAGGACGGGACAGGAGAACACTGAAGCTTTCTTT. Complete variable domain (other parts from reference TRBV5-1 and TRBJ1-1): KAGVTQTPRYLIKTRGQQVTLSCSPISGHRSVSWYQQTPGQGLQFLFEYFSETQRNKGNFPGRFSGRQFSNSRSEMNVSTLELGDSALYLCASSRTGQENTEAFFGQGTRLTVV.

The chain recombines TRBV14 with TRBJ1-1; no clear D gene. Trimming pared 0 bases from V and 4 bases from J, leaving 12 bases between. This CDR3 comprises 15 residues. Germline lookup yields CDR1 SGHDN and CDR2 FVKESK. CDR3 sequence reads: CASSQDPGRGTEAFF. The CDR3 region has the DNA TGTGCCAGCAGCCAAGATCCGGGCCGGGGCACTGAAGCTTTCTTT.

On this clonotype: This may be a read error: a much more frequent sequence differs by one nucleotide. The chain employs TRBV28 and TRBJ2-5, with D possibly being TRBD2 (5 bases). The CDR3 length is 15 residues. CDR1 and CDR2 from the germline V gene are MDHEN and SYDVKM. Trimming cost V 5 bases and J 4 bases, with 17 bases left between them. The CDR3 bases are TGTGCCAGCAGTATCAGCGCCGAGAGGGCAGAGACCCAGTACTTC. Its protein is CASSISAERAETQYF.

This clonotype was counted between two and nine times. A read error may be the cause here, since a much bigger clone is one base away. The CDR3 sequence: CASSLDRATGNEQFF. Here the CDR3 DNA reads TGTGCCAGCAGTTTGGACAGGGCTACCGGGAATGAGCAGTTCTTC. V usage is TRBV28 and J usage is TRBJ2-1; 8 nucleotides agree with TRBD1. V shed 3 bases, J shed 7 bases, and the junction held 8 bases outside the gene matches. Germline assignment: CDR1 MDHEN and CDR2 SYDVKM. This CDR3 spans 15 amino acids.

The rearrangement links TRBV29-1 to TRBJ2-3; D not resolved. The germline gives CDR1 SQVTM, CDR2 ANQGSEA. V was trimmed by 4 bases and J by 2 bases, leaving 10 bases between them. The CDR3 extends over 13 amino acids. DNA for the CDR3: TGCAGCGTTGTCTGGTCGAACACAGATACGCAGTATTTT. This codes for CSVVWSNTDTQYF.

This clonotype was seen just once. In DNA, the CDR3 is TGCGCCAGCAGCCAATTGGGAGGGGTCGGTAATGAAAAACTGTTTTTT. Protein product: CASSQLGGVGNEKLFF. The chain employs TRBV4-1 and TRBJ1-4; tentatively, D is TRBD1 (5 bases). This CDR3 spans 16 amino acids. Germline loops: CDR1 MGHRA, CDR2 YSYEKL. V gave up 2 bases and J gave up 4 bases, with 14 bases separating them.

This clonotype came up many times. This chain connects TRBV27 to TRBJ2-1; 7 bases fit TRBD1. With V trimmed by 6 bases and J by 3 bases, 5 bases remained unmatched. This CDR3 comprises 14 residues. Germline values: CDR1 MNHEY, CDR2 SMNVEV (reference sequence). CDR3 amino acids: CASRKTGNYNEQFF. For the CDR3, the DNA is TGTGCCAGCAGGAAGACAGGGAACTACAATGAGCAGTTCTTC.

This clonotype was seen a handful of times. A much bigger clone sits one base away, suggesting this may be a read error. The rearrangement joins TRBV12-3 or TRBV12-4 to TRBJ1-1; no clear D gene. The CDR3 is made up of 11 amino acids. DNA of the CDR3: TGTGCCGGCAGTTTCCTCTATGAAGCTTTCTTT. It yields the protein CAGSFLYEAFF.